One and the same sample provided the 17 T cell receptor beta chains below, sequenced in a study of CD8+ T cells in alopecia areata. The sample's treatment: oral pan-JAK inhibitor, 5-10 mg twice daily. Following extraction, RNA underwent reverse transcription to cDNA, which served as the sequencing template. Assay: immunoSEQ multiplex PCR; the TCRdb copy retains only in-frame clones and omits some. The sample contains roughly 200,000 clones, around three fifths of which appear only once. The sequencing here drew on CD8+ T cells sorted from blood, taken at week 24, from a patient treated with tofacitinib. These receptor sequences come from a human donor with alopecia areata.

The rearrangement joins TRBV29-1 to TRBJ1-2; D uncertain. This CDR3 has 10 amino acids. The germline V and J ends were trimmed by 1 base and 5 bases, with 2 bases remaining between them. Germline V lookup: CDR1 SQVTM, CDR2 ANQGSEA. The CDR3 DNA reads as TGCAGCGTTGAAGGATATGGCTACACCTTC. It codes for CSVEGYGYTF.

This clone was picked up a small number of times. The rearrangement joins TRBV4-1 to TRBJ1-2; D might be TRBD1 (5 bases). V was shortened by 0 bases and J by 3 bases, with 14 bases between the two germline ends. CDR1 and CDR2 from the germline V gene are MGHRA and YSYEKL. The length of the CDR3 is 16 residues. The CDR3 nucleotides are TGCGCCAGCAGCCAAGATAGGTCCAGGGACTACTATGGCTACACCTTC. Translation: CASSQDRSRDYYGYTF.

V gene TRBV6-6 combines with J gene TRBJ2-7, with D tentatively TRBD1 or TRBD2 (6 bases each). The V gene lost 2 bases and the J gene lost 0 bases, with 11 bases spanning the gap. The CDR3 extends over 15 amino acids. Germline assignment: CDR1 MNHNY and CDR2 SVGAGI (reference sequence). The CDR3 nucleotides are TGTGCCAGCAGTTACGGCCGGGGGCCCTCCTACGAGCAGTACTTC. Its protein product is CASSYGRGPSYEQYF.

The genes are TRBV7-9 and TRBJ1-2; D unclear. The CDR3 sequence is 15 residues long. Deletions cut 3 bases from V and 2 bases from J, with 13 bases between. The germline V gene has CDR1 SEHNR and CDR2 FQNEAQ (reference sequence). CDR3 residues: CASSFYGQRNYGYTF. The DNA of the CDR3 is TGTGCCAGCAGCTTTTACGGCCAGCGAAACTATGGCTACACCTTC.

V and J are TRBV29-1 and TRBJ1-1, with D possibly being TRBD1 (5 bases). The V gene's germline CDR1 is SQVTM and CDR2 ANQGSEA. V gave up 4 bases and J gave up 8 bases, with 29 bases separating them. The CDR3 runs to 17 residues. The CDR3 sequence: CSVALDTKAKMNKEAFF. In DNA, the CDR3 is TGCAGCGTTGCGTTGGACACCAAAGCTAAAATGAACAAGGAAGCTTTCTTT.

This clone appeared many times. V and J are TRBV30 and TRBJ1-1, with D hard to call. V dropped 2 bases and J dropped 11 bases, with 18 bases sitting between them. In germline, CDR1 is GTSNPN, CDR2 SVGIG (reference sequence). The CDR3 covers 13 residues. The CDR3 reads CAWSLGPVDSAFF. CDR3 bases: TGTGCCTGGAGTCTCGGCCCTGTAGATTCGGCTTTCTTT.

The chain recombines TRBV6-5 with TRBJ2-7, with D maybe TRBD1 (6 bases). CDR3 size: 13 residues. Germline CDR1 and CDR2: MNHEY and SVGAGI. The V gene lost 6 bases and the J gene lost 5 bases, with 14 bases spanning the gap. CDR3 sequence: CASSLQGFNEQYF. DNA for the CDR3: TGTGCCAGCAGCCTACAGGGATTCAACGAGCAGTACTTC.

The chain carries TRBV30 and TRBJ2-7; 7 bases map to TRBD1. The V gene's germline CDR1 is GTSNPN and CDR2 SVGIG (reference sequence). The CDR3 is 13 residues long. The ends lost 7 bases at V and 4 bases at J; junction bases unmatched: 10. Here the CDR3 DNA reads TGTGCCTCCCGGACAGGTCCTTTATACGAGCAGTACTTC. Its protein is CASRTGPLYEQYF.

The CDR3 loop reads CATRQGANYGYTF. Here the CDR3 DNA reads TGTGCCACGAGACAGGGTGCTAACTATGGCTACACCTTC. V is TRBV30 and J is TRBJ1-2; 7 bases line up with TRBD1. Looked up from germline, CDR1 is GTSNPN and CDR2 is SVGIG (reference sequence). V was clipped by 8 bases and J by 0 bases; unmatched bases: 6. The CDR3 extends over 13 amino acids.

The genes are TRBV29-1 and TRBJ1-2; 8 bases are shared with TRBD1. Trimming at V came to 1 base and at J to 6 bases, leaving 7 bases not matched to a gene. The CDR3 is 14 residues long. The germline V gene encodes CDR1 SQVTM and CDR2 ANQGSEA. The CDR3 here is CSVEGDRQTDGYTF. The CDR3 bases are TGCAGCGTTGAAGGGGACAGGCAAACGGATGGCTACACCTTC.

This CDR3 reads CAWTRVTSRTDTQYF. Here the CDR3 DNA reads TGTGCCTGGACGAGGGTGACCAGCCGCACAGATACGCAGTATTTT. This rearrangement joins TRBV30 to TRBJ2-3; possibly TRBD2 for D (5 bases). Germline V lookup: CDR1 GTSNPN, CDR2 SVGIG (reference sequence). Trimming pared 4 bases from V and 1 base from J, leaving 15 bases between. CDR3 size: 15 residues.

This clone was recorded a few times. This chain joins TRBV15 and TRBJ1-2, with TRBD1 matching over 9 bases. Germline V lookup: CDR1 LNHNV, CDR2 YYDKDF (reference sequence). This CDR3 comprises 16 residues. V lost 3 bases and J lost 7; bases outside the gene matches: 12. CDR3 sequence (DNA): TGTGCCACCAGCAGCCGTACCGGGACAGGGCACTTTGGCTACACCTTC. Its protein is CATSSRTGTGHFGYTF.

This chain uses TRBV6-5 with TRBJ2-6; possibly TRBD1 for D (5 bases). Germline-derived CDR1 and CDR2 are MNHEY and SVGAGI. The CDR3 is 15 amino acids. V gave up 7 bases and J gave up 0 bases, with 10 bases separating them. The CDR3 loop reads CASTPGFSGANVLTF. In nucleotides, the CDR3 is TGTGCCAGCACTCCAGGGTTCTCTGGGGCCAACGTCCTGACTTTC.

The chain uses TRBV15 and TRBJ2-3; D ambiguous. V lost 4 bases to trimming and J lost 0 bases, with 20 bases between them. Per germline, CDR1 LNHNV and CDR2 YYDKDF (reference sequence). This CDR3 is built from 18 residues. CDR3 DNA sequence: TGTGCCACCAGCACCACTTTCCCCGGCGAGGATAGCACAGATACGCAGTATTTT. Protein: CATSTTFPGEDSTDTQYF.

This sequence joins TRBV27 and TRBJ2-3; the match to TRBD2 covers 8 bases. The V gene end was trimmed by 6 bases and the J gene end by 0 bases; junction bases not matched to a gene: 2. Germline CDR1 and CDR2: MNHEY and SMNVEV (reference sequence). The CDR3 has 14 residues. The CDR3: CASRQRGSTDTQYF. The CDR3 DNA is TGTGCCAGCAGACAGCGGGGGAGCACAGATACGCAGTATTTT.

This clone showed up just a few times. Here the CDR3 DNA reads TGTGCCAGCAGCTTGGGTTGGGCAGCGCATCCCGTGAATACGCAGTATTTT. Translation: CASSLGWAAHPVNTQYF. The chain uses TRBV5-4 and TRBJ2-3; the D is unclear. There are 17 residues in the CDR3. Trimming cost V 0 bases and J 7 bases, with 21 bases left between them. Germline loops: CDR1 SGHNT, CDR2 YYREEE (reference sequence).

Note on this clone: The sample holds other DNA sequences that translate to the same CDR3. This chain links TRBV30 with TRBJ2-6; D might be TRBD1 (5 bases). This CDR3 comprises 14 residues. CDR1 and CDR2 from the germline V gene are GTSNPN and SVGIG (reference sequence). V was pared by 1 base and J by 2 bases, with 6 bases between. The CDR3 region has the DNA TGTGCCTGGAGTGGGGGCGCTGGGGCCAACGTCCTGACTTTC. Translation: CAWSGGAGANVLTF. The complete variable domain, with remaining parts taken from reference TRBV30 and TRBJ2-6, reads SQTIHQWPATLVQPVGSPLSLECTVEGTSNPNLYWYRQAAGRGLQLLFYSVGIGQISSEVPQNLSASRPQDRQFILSSKKLLLSDSGFYLCAWSGGAGANVLTFGAGSRLTVL.